This TCR beta chain originates from a study of control samples from healthy donors and cancer patients. Here immunoSEQ multiplex PCR was the method, and the copy in TCRdb shows in-frame clones only, minus some. The sample lists about 130,000 clones; roughly 90% were seen once. Germline CDR1 is MNHNY and CDR2 is SVGAGI (reference sequence). Trimming took off 7 bases at V and 2 bases at J, with 12 bases between the two ends. The length of the CDR3 is 14 residues. The chain links TRBV6-6 to TRBJ1-3; TRBD1 is a possible D gene (6 bases). The sequencing input was blood. The receptor was isolated from a man between 40 and 49 years old in good health. The CDR3, as DNA: TGTGCCAGCACAACAGGGCCGCCTGGAAACACCATATATTTT. Translating it yields CASTTGPPGNTIYF.